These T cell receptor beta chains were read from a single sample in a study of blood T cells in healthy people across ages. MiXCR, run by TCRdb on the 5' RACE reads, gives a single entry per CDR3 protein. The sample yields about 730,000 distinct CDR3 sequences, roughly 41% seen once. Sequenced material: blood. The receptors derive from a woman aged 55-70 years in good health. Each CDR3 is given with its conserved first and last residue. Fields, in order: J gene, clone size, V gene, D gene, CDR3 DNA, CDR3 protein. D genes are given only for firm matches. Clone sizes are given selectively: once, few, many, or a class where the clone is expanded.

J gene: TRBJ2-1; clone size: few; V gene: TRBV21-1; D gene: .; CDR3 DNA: TGTGCCAGCAGCAGTCTAGCGGGAGACAATGAGCAGTTCTTC; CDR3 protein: CASSSLAGDNEQFF
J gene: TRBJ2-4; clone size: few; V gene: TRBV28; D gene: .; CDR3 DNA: TGTGCCAAGAGACTGGAAAACATTCAGTACTTC; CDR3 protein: CAKRLENIQYF
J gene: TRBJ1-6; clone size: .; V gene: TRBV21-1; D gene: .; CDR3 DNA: TGTGCCAGCAGCAAAAGGGAAGGCCGGTATAGCTCCTATAATTCACCCCTCCACTTT; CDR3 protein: CASSKREGRYSSYNSPLHF
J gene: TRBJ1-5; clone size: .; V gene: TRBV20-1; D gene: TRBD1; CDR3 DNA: TGCAGTGCTAGAGATGGGACAGGGGGGCAGCCCCAGCATTTT; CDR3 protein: CSARDGTGGQPQHF
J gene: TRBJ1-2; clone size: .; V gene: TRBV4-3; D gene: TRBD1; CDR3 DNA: TGCGCCAGCAGCCAACGATGGGACAGGAATAACTATGGCTACACCTTC; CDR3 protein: CASSQRWDRNNYGYTF
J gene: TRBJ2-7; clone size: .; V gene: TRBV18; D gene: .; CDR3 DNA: TGTGCCAGCTTTAGGCCGGATAGCTCCTACGAGCAGTACTTC; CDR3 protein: CASFRPDSSYEQYF
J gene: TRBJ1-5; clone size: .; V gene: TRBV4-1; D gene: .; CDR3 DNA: TGCGCCAGCAGCCAACAGTATAGCAATCAGCCCCAGCATTTT; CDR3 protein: CASSQQYSNQPQHF
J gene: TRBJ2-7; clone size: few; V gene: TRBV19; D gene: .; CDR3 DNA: TGTGCCAGTAGTATGCGTGAAGGAGACGAGCAGTACTTC; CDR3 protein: CASSMREGDEQYF
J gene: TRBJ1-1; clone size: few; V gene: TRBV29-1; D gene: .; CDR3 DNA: TGCAGCGTTGAGGGATGGATGAACACTGAAGCTTTCTTT; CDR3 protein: CSVEGWMNTEAFF
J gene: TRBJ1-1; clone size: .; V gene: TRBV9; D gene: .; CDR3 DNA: TGTGCCAGCAGCGTAGGTGGGGGTACTCTTGAAGCTTTCTTT; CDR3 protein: CASSVGGGTLEAFF
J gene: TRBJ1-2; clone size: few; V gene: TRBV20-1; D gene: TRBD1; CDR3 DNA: TGCAGTGGTACAGGGGGCTTAGACTATGGCTACACCTTC; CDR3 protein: CSGTGGLDYGYTF
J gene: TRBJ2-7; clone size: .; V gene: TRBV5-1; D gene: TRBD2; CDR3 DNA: TGCGCCAGCAGCTTGGCCGCCACTAGCGGGAGTTACAACGAGCAGTACTTC; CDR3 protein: CASSLAATSGSYNEQYF
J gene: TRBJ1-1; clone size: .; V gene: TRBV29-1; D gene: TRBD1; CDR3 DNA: TGCAGCGCCGGACAGGGCGGTGGAGCTTTCTTT; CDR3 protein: CSAGQGGGAFF
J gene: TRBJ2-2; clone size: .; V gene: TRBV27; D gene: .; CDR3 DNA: TGTGCCAGCAGTTTATTGCAAGGACAGACCACCGGGGAGCTGTTTTTT; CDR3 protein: CASSLLQGQTTGELFF
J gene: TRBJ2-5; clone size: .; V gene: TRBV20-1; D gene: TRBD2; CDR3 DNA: TGCAGTGCCCCGAGGCTAGCGGGGGGCACGCAAGAGACCCAGTACTTC; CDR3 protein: CSAPRLAGGTQETQYF
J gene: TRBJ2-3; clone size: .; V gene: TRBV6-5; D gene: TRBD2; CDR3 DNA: TGTGCCAGCAGGACTAGCGGGGGCCATGGAGATACGCAGTATTTT; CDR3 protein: CASRTSGGHGDTQYF
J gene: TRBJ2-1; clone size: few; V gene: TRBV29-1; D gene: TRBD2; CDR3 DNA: TGCAGCGGGGATAACCGACTAGCGGGAGGTCCTTACAATGAGCAGTTCTTC; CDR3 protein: CSGDNRLAGGPYNEQFF
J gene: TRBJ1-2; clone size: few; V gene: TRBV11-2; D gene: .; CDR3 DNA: TGTGCCAGCAGCTTAGGGACACCTAACTATGGCTACACCTTC; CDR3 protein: CASSLGTPNYGYTF
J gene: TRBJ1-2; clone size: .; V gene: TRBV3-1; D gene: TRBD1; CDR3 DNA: TGTGCCAGCAGTGGGGACAGCTACTATGGCTACACCTTC; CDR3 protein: CASSGDSYYGYTF
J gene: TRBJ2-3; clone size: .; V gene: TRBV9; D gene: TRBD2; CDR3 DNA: TGTGCCAGCAGCGGGGCTTTACTAGCGGGAACGCAGTATTTT; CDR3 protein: CASSGALLAGTQYF
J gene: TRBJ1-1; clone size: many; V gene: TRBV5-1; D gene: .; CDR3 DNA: TGTGCCAGCAGCTTGGGGGGTGAAGCTTTCTTT; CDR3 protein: CASSLGGEAFF
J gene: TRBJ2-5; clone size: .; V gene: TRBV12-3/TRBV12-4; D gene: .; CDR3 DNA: TGTGCCAGCAGTACCTGGTATGAGCAGTACTTC; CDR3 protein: CASSTWYEQYF
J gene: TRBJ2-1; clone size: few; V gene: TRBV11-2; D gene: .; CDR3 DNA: TGTGCCAGCAGCTTAGGAACCGCAGTAGCCATTTATGAGCAGTTCTTC; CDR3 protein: CASSLGTAVAIYEQFF
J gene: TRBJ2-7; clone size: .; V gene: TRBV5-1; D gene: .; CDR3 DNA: TGCGCCAGCAGCTTGGTTGGGAGCGACTACGAGCAGTACTTC; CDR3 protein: CASSLVGSDYEQYF
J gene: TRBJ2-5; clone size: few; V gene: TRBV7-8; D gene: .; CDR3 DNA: TGTGCCAGCAGCTTGGGGGCTAGAGAGACCCAGTACTTC; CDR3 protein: CASSLGARETQYF
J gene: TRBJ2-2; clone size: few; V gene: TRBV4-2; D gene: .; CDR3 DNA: TGTGCCAGCAGCCACCCGGGAGACACCGGGGAGCTGTTTTTT; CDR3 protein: CASSHPGDTGELFF
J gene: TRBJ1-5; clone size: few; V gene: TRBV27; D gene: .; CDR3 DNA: TGTGCCAGCAGTCAATACGGGAACAGAATTAGCAATCAGCCCCAGCATTTT; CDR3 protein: CASSQYGNRISNQPQHF
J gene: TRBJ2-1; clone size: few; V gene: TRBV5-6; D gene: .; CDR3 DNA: TGTGCCAGCAGCCAACCCCAGCGGCCCTCCTACAATGAGCAGTTCTTC; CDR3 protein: CASSQPQRPSYNEQFF
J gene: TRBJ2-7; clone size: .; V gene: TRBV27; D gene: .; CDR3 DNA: TGTGCCAGCAGTTTATCGCCGGTCCGCTCCTACAAGCAGTACTTC; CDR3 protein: CASSLSPVRSYKQYF
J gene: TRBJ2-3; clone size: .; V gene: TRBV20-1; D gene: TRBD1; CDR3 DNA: TGCAGTGCTAGTGCAGCGAGGGGACAGAGGGGCACAGATACGCAGTATTTT; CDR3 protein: CSASAARGQRGTDTQYF
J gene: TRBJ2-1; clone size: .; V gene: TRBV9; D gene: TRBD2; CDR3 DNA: TGTGCCAGCAGTAGTGATGCGGGGGGTACTGGCAATGAGCAGTTCTTC; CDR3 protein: CASSSDAGGTGNEQFF
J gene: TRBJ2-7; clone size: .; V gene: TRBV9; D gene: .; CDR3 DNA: TGTGCCAGCGGCGAGAACTACAGGTTTAGCGAGCAGTACTTC; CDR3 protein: CASGENYRFSEQYF
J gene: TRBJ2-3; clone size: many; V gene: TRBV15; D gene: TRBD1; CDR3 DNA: TGTGCCACCAGCACTCGGACAGGACTCCATGTAACGGATACGCAGTATTTT; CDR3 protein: CATSTRTGLHVTDTQYF
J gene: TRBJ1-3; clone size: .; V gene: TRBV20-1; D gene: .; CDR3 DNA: TGCAGTCCTTGGACTGGAAACACCATATATTTT; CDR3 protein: CSPWTGNTIYF
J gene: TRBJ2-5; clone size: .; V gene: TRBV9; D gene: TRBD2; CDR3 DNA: TGTGCCAGCAGTTGGACTAGCGGGAACCAAGAGACCCGGTACTTC; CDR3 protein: CASSWTSGNQETRYF
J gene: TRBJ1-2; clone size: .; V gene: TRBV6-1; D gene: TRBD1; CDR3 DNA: TGTGCCAGCAGACATGGAGGGGGCGATGGCTACACCTTC; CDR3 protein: CASRHGGGDGYTF
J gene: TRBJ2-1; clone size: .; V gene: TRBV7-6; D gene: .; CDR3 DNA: TGTGCCTGCAGCTTACGTGGGGACCCGCGCTACAATGAGCAGTTCTTC; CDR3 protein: CACSLRGDPRYNEQFF
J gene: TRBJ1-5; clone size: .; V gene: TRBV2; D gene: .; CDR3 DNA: TGTGCCAGCAGTCAGAGACAGGCGTTGAGCAATCAGCCCCAGCATTTT; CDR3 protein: CASSQRQALSNQPQHF
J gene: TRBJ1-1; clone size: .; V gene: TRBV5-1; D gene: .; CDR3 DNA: TGCGCCAGCAGCTTGGGGGGAGGGAGTCACACTGAAGCTTTCTTT; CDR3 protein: CASSLGGGSHTEAFF
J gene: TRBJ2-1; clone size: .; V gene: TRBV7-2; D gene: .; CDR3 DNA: TGTGCCAGCAGCTTAGGGGTCGTCGGGAAAGGAAATGAGCAGTTCTTC; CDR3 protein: CASSLGVVGKGNEQFF
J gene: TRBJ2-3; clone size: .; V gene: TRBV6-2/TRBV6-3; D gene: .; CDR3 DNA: TGTGCCAGCCGACGGTTAGAACAGATGGATGGTACGCAGTATTTT; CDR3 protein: CASRRLEQMDGTQYF
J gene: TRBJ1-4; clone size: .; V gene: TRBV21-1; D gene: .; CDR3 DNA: TGTGCCAGCAGCAGGAGGGAGGGAACTAATGGAAAACTGTTTTTT; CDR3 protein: CASSRREGTNGKLFF
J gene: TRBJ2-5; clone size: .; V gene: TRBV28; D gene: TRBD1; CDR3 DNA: TGTGCCGGCAGTCTCTCGGGACAGCTGACCCAGTACTTC; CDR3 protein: CAGSLSGQLTQYF
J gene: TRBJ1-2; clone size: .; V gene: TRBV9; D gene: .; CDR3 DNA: TGTGCCAGCAGCGGCCCGTCCGGTGGCTACACCTTC; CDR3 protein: CASSGPSGGYTF
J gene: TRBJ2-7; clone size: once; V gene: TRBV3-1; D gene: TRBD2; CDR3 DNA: TGTGCCAGCAGCAATAGCGGGTACGAGCAGTACTTC; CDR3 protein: CASSNSGYEQYF
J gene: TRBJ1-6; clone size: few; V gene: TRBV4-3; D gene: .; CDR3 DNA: TGCGCCAGCAGCCAAGAATCCGGGACACTGGAAGTTAATTCACCCCTCCACTTT; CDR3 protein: CASSQESGTLEVNSPLHF
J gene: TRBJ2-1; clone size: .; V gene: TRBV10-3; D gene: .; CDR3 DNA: TGTGCCATCAGTGCCTCCGCAGAGGTAAAGGATGAGCAGTTCTTC; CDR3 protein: CAISASAEVKDEQFF
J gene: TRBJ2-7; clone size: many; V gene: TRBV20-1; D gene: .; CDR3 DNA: TGCAGTGCTAGTACGGGGCTCGAGCAGTACTTC; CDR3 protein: CSASTGLEQYF
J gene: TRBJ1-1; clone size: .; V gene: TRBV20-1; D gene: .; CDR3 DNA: TGCAGTGCTAGTGCAGGTGACACTGAAGCTTTCTTT; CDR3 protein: CSASAGDTEAFF
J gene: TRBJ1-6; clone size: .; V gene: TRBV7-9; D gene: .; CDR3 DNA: TGTGCCAGCAGCTTAGTTGGAGGGCAGACCAGGGCACCCCTCCACTTT; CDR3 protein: CASSLVGGQTRAPLHF
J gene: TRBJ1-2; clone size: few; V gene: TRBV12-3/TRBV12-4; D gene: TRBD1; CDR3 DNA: TGTGCCAGCAGAGGACAGGGGGGGTATGGCTACACCTTC; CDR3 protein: CASRGQGGYGYTF
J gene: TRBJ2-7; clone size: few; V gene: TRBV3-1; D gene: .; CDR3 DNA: TGTGCCAGCAGCCAAGTAGGATGGTACGAGCAGTACTTC; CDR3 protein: CASSQVGWYEQYF
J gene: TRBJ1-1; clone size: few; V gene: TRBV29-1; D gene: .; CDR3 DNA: TGCAGCGTTGAAGAAGTCAGGAAGGGCACTGAAGCTTTCTTT; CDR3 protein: CSVEEVRKGTEAFF
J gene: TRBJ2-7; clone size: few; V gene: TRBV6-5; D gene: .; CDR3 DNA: TGTGCCAGCAGGGCACCCGGGATCCACGAGCAGTACTTC; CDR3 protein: CASRAPGIHEQYF
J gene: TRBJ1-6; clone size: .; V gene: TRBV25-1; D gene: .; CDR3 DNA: TGTGCCAGCGACGTCCCTGGGCCACGTTGTAATTCACCCCTCCACTTT; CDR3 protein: CASDVPGPRCNSPLHF
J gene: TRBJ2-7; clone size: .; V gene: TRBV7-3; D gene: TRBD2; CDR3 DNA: TGTGCCAGCAGCTTATACGCGGGGGTCTCCTACAATGAGCAGTACTTC; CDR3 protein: CASSLYAGVSYNEQYF
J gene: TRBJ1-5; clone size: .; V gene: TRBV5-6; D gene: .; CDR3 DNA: TGTGGCAGCAGCTTGGGTCCTGGGGAACAGCCCCAGCATTTT; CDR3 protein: CGSSLGPGEQPQHF
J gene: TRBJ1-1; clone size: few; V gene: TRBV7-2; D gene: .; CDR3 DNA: TGTGCCAGCAGCTTAAGGAAAGGAGGTGCTTTCTTT; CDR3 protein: CASSLRKGGAFF
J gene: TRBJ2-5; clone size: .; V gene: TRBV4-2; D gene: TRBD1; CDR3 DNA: TGTGCCAGCAGCCAAGCCCCGAACAGGGGCCAATACAATGAGCAGTACTTC; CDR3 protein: CASSQAPNRGQYNEQYF
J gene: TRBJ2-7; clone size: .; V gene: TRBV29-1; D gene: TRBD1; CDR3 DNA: TGCAGCGGTGGACAGGGCAGTGGGGAGCAGTACTTC; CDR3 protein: CSGGQGSGEQYF